The T cell receptor (beta chain) under discussion was sequenced for a study of cytomegalovirus exposure and HLA in healthy donors. General study findings and limits: There were reportedly fewer N-insertions in an Asian-associated ancestry cluster than the approximately 670-donor mean, in a later analysis. Some V segments, including TRBV6-2 and TRBV6-3, were excluded as indistinguishable.

The CDR3 is made up of 18 amino acids. Per the germline V gene, CDR1 is SGHRS and CDR2 is YFSETQ. The germline V and J ends were trimmed by 1 base and 4 bases, with 23 bases remaining between them. Nominal health characterized the donors when sampled, though unrecorded immune exposures were likely. The PCR employed 60 Vbeta primers together with 13 Jbeta primers. Libraries were prepared by immunoSEQ multiplex PCR; TCRdb keeps only in-frame clonotypes and omits some of them. In the table there are fewer than 120,000 clones, roughly 84% of which are singletons. This clone was recorded once. Its antigen is not known.

The chain combines TRBV5-1 with TRBJ1-1, with D tentatively TRBD1 (5 bases). The TCR was taken from a man aged 25-45 years in good health and CMV-seropositive. The sequenced material came from PBMCs. DNA for the CDR3: TGCGCCAGCAGCTTGTCCGGGGGGTTCGACTGGGAGGGCACTGAAGCTTTCTTT. Its translation is CASSLSGGFDWEGTEAFF.